Here is one T cell receptor (beta chain) with its context. TCRdb analysed the RT-PCR reads with MiXCR anew, one entry per CDR3 protein. The table shows approximately 520,000 distinct CDR3 sequences, with about 25% occurring only once. This entry belongs to a study of response to subunit inactivated influenza vaccine. The V gene's germline CDR1 is KGHDR and CDR2 SFDVKD. The CDR3 is made up of 14 amino acids. The J segment lost 7 bases and the V segment lost 4 bases, leaving 3 bases of the junction unmatched. Here the sequenced sample was CD4+ T cells sorted from PBMCs, taken around 5 days after vaccination. The clonotype originates from a man in his forties or fifties who received an inactivated influenza vaccine. This chain uses TRBV24-1 with TRBJ2-5, with TRBD1 matching 12 bases. This CDR3 is CATSEGDRGRTQYF. CDR3 DNA: TGTGCCACCAGTGAAGGGGACAGGGGGCGGACCCAGTACTTC.